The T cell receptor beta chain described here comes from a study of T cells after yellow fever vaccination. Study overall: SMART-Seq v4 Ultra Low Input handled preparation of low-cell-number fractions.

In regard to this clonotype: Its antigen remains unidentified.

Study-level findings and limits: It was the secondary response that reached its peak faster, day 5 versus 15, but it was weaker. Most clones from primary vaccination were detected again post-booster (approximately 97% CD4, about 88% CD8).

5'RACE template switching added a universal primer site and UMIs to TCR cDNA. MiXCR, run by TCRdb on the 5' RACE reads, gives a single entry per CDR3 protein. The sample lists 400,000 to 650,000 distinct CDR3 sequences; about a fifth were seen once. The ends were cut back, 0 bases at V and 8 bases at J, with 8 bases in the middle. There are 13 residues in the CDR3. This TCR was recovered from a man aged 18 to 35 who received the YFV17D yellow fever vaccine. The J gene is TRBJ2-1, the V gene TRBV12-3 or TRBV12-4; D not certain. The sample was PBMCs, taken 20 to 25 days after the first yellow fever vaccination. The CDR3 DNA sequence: TGTGCCAGCAGTTTAGCGTTAACCTATGAGCAGTTCTTC. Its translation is CASSLALTYEQFF.